Sequencing of this T cell receptor (beta chain) was carried out in a study of T cell responses to AZD1222 COVID-19 vaccine. This CDR3 is built from 15 residues. V lost 4 bases and J lost 2, with 14 bases in between. CDR1 and CDR2 (germline): SGDLS, YYNGEE. Whole-study findings and limits: Targets within unmutated variant regions were reportedly found for nearly half of spike-specific TCRs. After two AZD1222 doses, spike-specific TCR breadth and depth rose versus day 0.

In the case of this clone: Its target is unknown.

Assay used: immunoSEQ multiplex PCR; TCRdb lists only in-frame clones, some missing. Of roughly 150,000 clones detected, 75% to 90% appear once; the ten largest clones hold over 3.5%. The sequenced sample was peripheral blood, obtained on day 0 of AZD1222 vaccination. The chain couples TRBV9 to TRBJ2-3; D not certain. The receptor was derived from an adult in good health. CDR3 in DNA: TGTGCCAGCAGCCCCGATCTAAGACCCACAGATACGCAGTATTTT. It codes for CASSPDLRPTDTQYF. Looking up the rest from reference TRBV9 and TRBJ2-3 gives the full variable domain: DSGVTQTPKHLITATGQRVTLRCSPRSGDLSVYWYQQSLDQGLQFLIQYYNGEERAKGNILERFSAQQFPDLHSELNLSSLELGDSALYFCASSPDLRPTDTQYFGPGTRLTVL.